This TCR beta chain was sequenced for a study of Tregs in tolerant kidney transplant recipients. Clones were read by immunoSEQ multiplex PCR, and TCRdb kept only the in-frame ones, dropping some. This table holds some 74,000 clones, 85% to 95% found once. V was clipped by 3 bases and J by 10 bases, with 13 bases between them. Germline CDR1 KGHSH, CDR2 LQKENI. The CDR3 has 13 amino acids. This rearrangement joins TRBV18 to TRBJ2-1, with D possibly being TRBD1 (6 bases). This receptor was taken from a human donor who received a combined kidney and bone marrow transplant. The sample here was Tregs from blood, taken before the transplant. In DNA form, the CDR3 reads TGTGCCAGCTCACCTTCTACCGGGACAGAGCAGTTCTTC. Protein: CASSPSTGTEQFF.